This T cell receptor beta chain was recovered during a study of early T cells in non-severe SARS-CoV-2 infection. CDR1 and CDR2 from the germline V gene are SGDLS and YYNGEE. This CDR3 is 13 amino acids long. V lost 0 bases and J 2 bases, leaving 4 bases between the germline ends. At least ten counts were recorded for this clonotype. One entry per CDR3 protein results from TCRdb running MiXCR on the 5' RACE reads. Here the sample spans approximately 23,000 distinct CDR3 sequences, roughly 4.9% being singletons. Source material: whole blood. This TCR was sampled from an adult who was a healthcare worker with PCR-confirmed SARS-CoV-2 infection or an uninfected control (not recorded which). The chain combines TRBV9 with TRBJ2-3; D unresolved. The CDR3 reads CASSVGNTDTQYF. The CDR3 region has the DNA TGTGCCAGCAGCGTAGGGAACACAGATACGCAGTATTTT.